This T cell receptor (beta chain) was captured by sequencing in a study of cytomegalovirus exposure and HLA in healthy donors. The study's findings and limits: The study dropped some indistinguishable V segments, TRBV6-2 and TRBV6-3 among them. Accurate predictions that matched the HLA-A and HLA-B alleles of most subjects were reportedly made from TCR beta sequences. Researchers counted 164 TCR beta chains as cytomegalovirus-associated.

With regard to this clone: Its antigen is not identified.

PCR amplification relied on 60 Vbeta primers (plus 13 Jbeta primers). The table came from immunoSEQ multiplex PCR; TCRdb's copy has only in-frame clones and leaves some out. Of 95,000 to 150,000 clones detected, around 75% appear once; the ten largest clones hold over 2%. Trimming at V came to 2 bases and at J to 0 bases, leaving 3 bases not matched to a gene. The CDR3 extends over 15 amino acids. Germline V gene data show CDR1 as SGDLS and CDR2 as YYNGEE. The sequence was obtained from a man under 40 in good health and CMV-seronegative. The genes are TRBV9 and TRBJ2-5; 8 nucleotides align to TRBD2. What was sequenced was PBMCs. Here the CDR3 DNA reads TGTGCCAGCAGCGTCACTAGCGGAAACCAAGAGACCCAGTACTTC. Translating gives CASSVTSGNQETQYF. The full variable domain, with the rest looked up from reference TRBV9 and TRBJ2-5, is DSGVTQTPKHLITATGQRVTLRCSPRSGDLSVYWYQQSLDQGLQFLIQYYNGEERAKGNILERFSAQQFPDLHSELNLSSLELGDSALYFCASSVTSGNQETQYFGPGTRLLVL.